This TCR beta chain was identified during a study of T cell responses to AZD1222 COVID-19 vaccine. Overall study context: Both about-4-week and about-12-week second-dose recipients were combined. Findings of the study overall: Close to half of spike-specific TCRs reportedly recognize unmutated variant regions. At study baseline, merely five or six AZD1222 recipients were seropositive. Most donors were white British and more were female, and clonal diversity was possibly underestimated.

Remarks on this clone: Its antigen is not identified.

Germline V CDR1 and CDR2: MDHEN, SYDVKM. The CDR3 is 13 amino acids. V shed 5 bases and J shed 2 bases, with 10 bases lying between them. Here immunoSEQ multiplex PCR was the method, and the copy in TCRdb shows in-frame clones only, minus some. The table has roughly 180,000 clones, approximately 86% seen once. The chain uses TRBV28 and TRBJ2-7; tentatively, D is TRBD1 or TRBD2 (5 bases each). Sequencing used peripheral blood, obtained on day 0 of AZD1222 vaccination. This sequence originates from an adult in good health. The CDR3 here is CASSPGTPYEQYF. CDR3 nucleotide sequence: TGTGCCAGCAGTCCAGGGACCCCCTACGAGCAGTACTTC.